This T cell receptor (beta chain) was sequenced during a study of blood T cell repertoires in COVID-19 (dated by TCRdb to 2020 to 2022). Describing the broader study: The collaborator samples originated in the United States, Italy and Spain and spanned the acute and convalescent phases of COVID-19. Where HLA class I and class II types were available, the types were taken from metadata supplied by the sample provider, not from assay-based typing. The material from the prospective study consisted of cDNA or gDNA derived from T cells, B-cell-depleted T cells, or PBMCs. The sample metadata nearly always contained a de-identified subject ID, COVID-19 status, age in years and sex. The repertoires were released in a freely available public database meant as a resource for research on the immune response to SARS-CoV-2. Samples were obtained from the ongoing ImmuneRACE study (first 160 participants) and from approximately 1,200 subjects provided by 6 global collaborators. Subjects who had been exposed to COVID-19, were actively infected with it, or had recovered from it provided the deeply sampled blood TCRbeta repertoires that made up the dataset. Summary of the overall study and its limitations: How much clinical and demographic metadata was included differed by source and by participant, and the metadata was provided uncurated.

Trimming accounts for 3 bases at V and 3 bases at J, while the number of junction bases matched to no gene is 4. The CDR3 spans 14 residues, from the cysteine through the phenylalanine. Only the CDR3 DNA stays, 42 bases, in frame from base 1. CDR1 is given as MNHEY and CDR2 as SMNVEV, both from the germline V gene (reference sequence). As to this clone: The antigen it binds to is not known. No clone much larger than this one lies a single base away; base qualities are absent.

In the prospective study, participants were roughly 18 to 95 years old, resided in approximately 25 geographic areas of the United States, and were enrolled through a virtual design. To assign participants to cohorts, the prospective study relied on clinical history that participants themselves reported in a screening survey and a study questionnaire. For ImmuneRACE Cohort 3, a participant was defined as recovered based on two consecutive negative NP/OP PCR tests, clearance by a healthcare professional, or resolution of symptoms. Mobile phlebotomists in the prospective study collected whole blood, serum and a nasopharyngeal or oropharyngeal swab from every participant. Additional blood draws and questionnaires over a roughly two-month period could optionally be provided by prospective study participants. Blood samples from the prospective study were shipped frozen or at room temperature prior to DNA extraction.

TCRbeta CDR3 regions were amplified from genomic DNA using the immunoSEQ Assay, a bias-controlled multiplex PCR. On the authors' methods: Nucleated cell counts per sample were estimated from amplification of reference gene primers within the assay. To quantify the absolute abundance of each unique TCRbeta CDR3 rearrangement, sequence reads were collapsed and filtered. Productive Simpson clonality was computed per sample as the square root of Simpson's diversity index over productive rearrangements. TCRdb's version of the immuneACCESS table is confined to in-frame rearrangements and falls short of the full clone set. An unresolved V gene accounts for under half of the shortfall where checked; the remainder is of unknown origin. D and trimming were read from the DNA, whereas the V and J calls and clone size are those reported in that table. The sample yields around 450,000 clones; around 90% were counted once. The ten largest account for 0.7% of the sample.

The clonotype originates from a woman aged 18 to 35 who had recovered from COVID-19. The specimen was PBMCs or T cells enriched from blood (not recorded which). This chain joins TRBV27 to TRBJ2-7; 8 of the junction bases match TRBD1. The CDR3 protein: CASSLTGERYEQYF. The DNA sequence is given as TGTGCCAGCAGTTTGACAGGGGAACGCTACGAGCAGTACTTC.